This record covers a single TCR beta chain. Antigen specificity is unknown. This entry belongs to a study of T cell responses to AZD1222 COVID-19 vaccine. Profiling relied on immunoSEQ multiplex PCR, and the TCRdb table lists in-frame clones only, not all of them. The sample records 150,000 to 200,000 clones, 85% to 90% being singletons. Study-wide findings and caveats: Most donors were white British, females outnumbered males, and clonal diversity was possibly underestimated.

After removal of 0 bases from V and 3 bases from J, the junction contained 10 bases not matched to a gene. Germline V gene data show CDR1 as SGHRS and CDR2 as YFSETQ. The CDR3 length is 19 residues. This clonotype originated in an adult in good health. This material consisted of peripheral blood, taken on day 0 of MenACWY control vaccination. The V gene is TRBV5-1, the J gene TRBJ2-6; 9 bases map to TRBD1. CDR3 DNA sequence: TGCGCCAGCAGCTTGGGGCGGGACAGGGACTTTCTTGGGGCCAACGTCCTGACTTTC. Amino acid sequence: CASSLGRDRDFLGANVLTF. The full variable domain, completed using reference TRBV5-1 and TRBJ2-6, is KAGVTQTPRYLIKTRGQQVTLSCSPISGHRSVSWYQQTPGQGLQFLFEYFSETQRNKGNFPGRFSGRQFSNSRSEMNVSTLELGDSALYLCASSLGRDRDFLGANVLTFGAGSRLTVL.